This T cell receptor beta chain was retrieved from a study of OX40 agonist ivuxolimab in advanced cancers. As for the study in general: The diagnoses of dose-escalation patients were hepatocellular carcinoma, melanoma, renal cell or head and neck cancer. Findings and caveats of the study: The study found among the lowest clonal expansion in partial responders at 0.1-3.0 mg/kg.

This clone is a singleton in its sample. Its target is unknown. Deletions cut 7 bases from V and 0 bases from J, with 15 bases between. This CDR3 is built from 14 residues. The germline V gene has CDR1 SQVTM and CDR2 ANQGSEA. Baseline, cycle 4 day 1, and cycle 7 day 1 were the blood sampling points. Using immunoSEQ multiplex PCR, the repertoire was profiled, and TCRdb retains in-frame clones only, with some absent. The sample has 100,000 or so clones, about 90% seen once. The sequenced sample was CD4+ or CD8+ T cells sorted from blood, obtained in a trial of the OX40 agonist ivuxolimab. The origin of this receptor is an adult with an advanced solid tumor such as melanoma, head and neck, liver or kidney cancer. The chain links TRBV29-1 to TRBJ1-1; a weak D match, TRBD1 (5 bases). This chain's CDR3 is CSGSRGNLNTEAFF. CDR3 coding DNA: TGCAGCGGTAGCCGGGGGAATCTGAACACTGAAGCTTTCTTT.